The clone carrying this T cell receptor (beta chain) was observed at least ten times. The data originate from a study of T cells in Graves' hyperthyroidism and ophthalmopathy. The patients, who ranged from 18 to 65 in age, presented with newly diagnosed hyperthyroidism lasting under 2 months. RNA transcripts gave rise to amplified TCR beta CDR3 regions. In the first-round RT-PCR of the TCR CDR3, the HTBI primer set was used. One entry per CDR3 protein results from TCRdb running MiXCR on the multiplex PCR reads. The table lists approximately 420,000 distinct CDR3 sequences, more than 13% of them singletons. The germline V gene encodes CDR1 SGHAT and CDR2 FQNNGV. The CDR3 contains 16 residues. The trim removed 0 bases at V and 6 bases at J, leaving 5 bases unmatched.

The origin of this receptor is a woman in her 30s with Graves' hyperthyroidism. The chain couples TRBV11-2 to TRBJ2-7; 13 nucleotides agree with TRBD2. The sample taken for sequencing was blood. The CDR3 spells CASSLDQLAGGSEQYF. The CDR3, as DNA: TGTGCCAGCAGCTTAGATCAACTAGCGGGAGGGTCCGAGCAGTACTTC. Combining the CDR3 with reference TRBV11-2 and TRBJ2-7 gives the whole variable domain EAGVAQSPRYKIIEKRQSVAFWCNPISGHATLYWYQQILGQGPKLLIQFQNNGVVDDSQLPKDRFSAERLKGVDSTLKIQPAKLEDSAVYLCASSLDQLAGGSEQYFGPGTRLTVT.